This T cell receptor beta chain emerged from a study of cytomegalovirus exposure and HLA in healthy donors. Clones were read by immunoSEQ multiplex PCR, and TCRdb kept only the in-frame ones, dropping some. This table has about 160,000 clones, roughly nine tenths appearing once. Source material: PBMCs. This TCR derives from a woman aged 30 to 39 in good health and CMV-seronegative.

Written as DNA, the CDR3 is TGCGCCAGCAGCTTGTACCCCAGCGGGAGTGAAAAACTGTTTTTT. Its protein is CASSLYPSGSEKLFF. The chain has TRBV5-1 and TRBJ1-4; D is ambiguous. V lost 1 base, J lost 7 bases, and 14 bases lay in between. The CDR3 has 15 residues. Looked up from germline, CDR1 is SGHRS and CDR2 is YFSETQ.